This T cell receptor beta chain was sequenced in a study of CD8 T cells in Susac syndrome. cDNA came from around 0.54 to 1 ug RNA primed by random hexamers. MiXCR was run by TCRdb on the immunoSEQ multiplex PCR reads, yielding one entry per CDR3 protein. The profile shows 180,000 or so distinct CDR3 sequences, more than 90% of them singletons. There are a few counts of this clonotype. CDR1 SQVTM and CDR2 ANQGSEA come from the germline V gene. V was pared by 5 bases and J by 1 base, with 8 bases of the junction left unmatched. CDR3 length: 15 amino acids. Sequencing was done on a sample of CD4+ T cells from PBMCs. This chain links TRBV29-1 with TRBJ2-3; the match to TRBD2 covers 8 bases. The receptor was isolated from a human donor in good health. Here the CDR3 DNA reads TGCAGCGTTTCAAAGGGTAGCGGGGGCACAGATACGCAGTATTTT. Its protein product is CSVSKGSGGTDTQYF.